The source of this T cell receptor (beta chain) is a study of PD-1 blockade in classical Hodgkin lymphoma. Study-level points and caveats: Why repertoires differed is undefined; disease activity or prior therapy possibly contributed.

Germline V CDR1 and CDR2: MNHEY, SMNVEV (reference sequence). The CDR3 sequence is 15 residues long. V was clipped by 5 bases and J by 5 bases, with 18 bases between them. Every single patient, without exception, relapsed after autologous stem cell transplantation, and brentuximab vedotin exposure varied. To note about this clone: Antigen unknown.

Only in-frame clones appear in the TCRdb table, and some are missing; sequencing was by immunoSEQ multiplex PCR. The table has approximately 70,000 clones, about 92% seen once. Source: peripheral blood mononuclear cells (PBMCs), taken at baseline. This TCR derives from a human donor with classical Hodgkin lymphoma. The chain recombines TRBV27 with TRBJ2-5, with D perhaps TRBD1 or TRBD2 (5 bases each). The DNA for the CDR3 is TGTGCCAGCAGTAAATTTCCGGGACCCTCGGAGACCCAGTACTTC. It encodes CASSKFPGPSETQYF.